This T cell receptor (beta chain) was retrieved from a study of blood T cell repertoires in COVID-19. Per the germline V gene, CDR1 is LGHNA and CDR2 is YSLEER. V was cut by 4 bases and J by 2 bases, with 11 bases left in between. The CDR3 totals 15 residues. Assay used: immunoSEQ multiplex PCR; TCRdb lists only in-frame clones, some missing. Here the sample spans 60,000 to 75,000 clones, about 88% being singletons. The sequence was obtained from a man in his sixties or seventies with active COVID-19. The V gene is TRBV4-3, the J gene TRBJ2-2; D possibly corresponds to TRBD2 (7 bases). The specimen sequenced was peripheral blood. The CDR3 sequence is CASSLRGANTGELFF. CDR3 DNA sequence: TGCGCCAGCAGCCTCCGGGGGGCCAACACCGGGGAGCTGTTTTTT.